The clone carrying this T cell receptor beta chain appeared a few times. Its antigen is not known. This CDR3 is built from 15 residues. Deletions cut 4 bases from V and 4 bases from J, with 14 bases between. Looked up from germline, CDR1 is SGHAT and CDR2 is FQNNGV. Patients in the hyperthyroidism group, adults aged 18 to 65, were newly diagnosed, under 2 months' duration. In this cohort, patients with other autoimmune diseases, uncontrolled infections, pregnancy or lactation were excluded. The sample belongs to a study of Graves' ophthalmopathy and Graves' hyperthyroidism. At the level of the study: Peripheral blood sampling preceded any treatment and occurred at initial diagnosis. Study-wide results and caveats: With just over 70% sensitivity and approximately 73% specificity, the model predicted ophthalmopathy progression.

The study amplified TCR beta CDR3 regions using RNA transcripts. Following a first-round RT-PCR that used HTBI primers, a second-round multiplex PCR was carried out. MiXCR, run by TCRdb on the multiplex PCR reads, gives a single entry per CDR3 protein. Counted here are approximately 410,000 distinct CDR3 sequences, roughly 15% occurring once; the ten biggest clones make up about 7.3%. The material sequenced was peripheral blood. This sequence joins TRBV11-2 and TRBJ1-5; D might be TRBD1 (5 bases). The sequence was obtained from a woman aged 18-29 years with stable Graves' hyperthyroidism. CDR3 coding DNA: TGTGCCAGCAGCTGGGGACCCCAGAGGAATCAGCCCCAGCATTTT. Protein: CASSWGPQRNQPQHF. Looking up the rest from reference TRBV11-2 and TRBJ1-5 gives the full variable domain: EAGVAQSPRYKIIEKRQSVAFWCNPISGHATLYWYQQILGQGPKLLIQFQNNGVVDDSQLPKDRFSAERLKGVDSTLKIQPAKLEDSAVYLCASSWGPQRNQPQHFGDGTRLSIL.